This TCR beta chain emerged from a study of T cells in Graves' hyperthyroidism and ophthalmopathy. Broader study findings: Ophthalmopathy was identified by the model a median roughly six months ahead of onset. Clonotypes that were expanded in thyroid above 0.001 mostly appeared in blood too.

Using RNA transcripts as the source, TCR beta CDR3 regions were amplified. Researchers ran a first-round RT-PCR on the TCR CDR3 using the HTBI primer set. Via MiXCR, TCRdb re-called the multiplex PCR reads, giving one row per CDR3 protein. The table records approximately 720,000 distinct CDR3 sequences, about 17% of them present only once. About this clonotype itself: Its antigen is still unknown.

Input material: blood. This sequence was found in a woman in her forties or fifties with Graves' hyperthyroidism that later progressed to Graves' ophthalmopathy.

The CDR3 protein is CAISESNRLNTEAFF. The CDR3 bases are TGTGCCATCAGTGAGTCGAACAGGTTGAACACTGAAGCTTTCTTT. The V call is TRBV10-3, the J call TRBJ1-1, with D tentatively TRBD1 (5 bases). The CDR3 runs to 15 residues. CDR1 and CDR2 from the germline V gene are ENHRY and SYGVKD. Trimming cost V 0 bases and J 0 bases, with 8 bases left between them.